The subject of this entry is one TCR beta chain. Its antigen is unknown. The CDR3 consists of 20 residues. V was shortened by 6 bases and J by 0 bases, with 30 bases between the two germline ends. CDR1 is SGDLS, CDR2 YYNGEE, per germline. This record belongs to a study of cytotoxic CD8 clonotypes in ibrutinib-treated CLL. Study-wide context: Each sample contained, on average, under 270,000 productive templates and about 88,000 productive rearrangements.

Whole-study results and caveats: Clonality went higher at ibrutinib response and then dropped back toward baseline at progression. Treatment saw public clonotypes, which were uncommon, either contract or stay stable.

The intended depth for sequencing was 1 in 200,000 to 1 in 1 million T cells. Profiling relied on immunoSEQ multiplex PCR, and the TCRdb table lists in-frame clones only, not all of them. The table has over 150,000 clones, around 72% seen once. The chain employs TRBV9 and TRBJ1-2, with D possibly being TRBD1 (5 bases). Specimen: PBMCs, collected after 24 months of ibrutinib treatment. The receptor was isolated from a human donor with chronic lymphocytic leukemia. The CDR3, as DNA: TGTGCCAGCACCTTCTCGGCCGGGGGGTCTAAATCCCATGCTAACTATGGCTACACCTTC. Residues: CASTFSAGGSKSHANYGYTF.